This TCR beta chain was recorded in a study of cytomegalovirus exposure and HLA in healthy donors. Study findings and constraints: Information on immune exposure was restricted to one variable (CMV serostatus). The later analysis indicated that the majority of CMV-associated TCR beta chains appeared HLA-restricted.

Concerning this clone itself: Its antigen is currently unknown.

Primers: 60 Vbeta forward and 13 Jbeta reverse. The protocol was immunoSEQ multiplex PCR, while the TCRdb copy is restricted to in-frame clones and leaves out a portion. In total, the table holds 30,000 to 40,000 clones. Germline CDR1 SEHNR, CDR2 FQNEAQ (reference sequence). V shed 5 bases, J shed 7 bases, and the junction held 5 bases outside the gene matches. CDR3 length: 15 amino acids. This chain joins TRBV7-9 and TRBJ1-6; 10 bases line up with TRBD1. This clonotype was sampled from a human donor in good health. Specimen: PBMCs. CDR3 protein: CASSPRQGANSPLHF. The CDR3 bases are TGTGCCAGCAGCCCTCGACAGGGGGCGAATTCACCCCTCCACTTT.